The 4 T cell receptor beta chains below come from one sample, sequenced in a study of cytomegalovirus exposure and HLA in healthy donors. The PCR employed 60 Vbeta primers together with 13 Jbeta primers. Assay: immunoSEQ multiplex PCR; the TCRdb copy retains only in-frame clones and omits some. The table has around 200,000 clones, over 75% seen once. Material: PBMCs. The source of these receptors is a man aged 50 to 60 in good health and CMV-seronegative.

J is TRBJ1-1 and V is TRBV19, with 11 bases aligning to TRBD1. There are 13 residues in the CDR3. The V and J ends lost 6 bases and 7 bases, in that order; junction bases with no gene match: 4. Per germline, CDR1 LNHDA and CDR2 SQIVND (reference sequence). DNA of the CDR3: TGTGCCAGTAGGGACAGGGGGCGGATTGAAGCTTTCTTT. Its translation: CASRDRGRIEAFF. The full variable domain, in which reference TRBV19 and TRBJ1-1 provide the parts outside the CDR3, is DGGITQSPKYLFRKEGQNVTLSCEQNLNHDAMYWYRQDPGQGLRLIYYSQIVNDFQKGDIAEGYSVSREKKESFPLTVTSAQKNPTAFYLCASRDRGRIEAFFGQGTRLTVV.

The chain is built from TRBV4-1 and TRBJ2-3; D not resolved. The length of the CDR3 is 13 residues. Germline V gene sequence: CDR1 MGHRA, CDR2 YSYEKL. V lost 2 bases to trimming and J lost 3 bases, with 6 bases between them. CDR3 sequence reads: CASSQIRTDTQYF. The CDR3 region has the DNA TGCGCCAGCAGCCAAATCCGGACAGATACGCAGTATTTT.

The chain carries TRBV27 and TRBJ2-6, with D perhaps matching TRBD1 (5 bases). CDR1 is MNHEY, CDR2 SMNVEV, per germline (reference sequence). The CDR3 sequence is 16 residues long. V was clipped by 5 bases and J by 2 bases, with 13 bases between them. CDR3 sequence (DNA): TGTGCCAGCAGTCCCCCGACAGTCGCTGGGGCCAACGTCCTGACTTTC. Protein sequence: CASSPPTVAGANVLTF.

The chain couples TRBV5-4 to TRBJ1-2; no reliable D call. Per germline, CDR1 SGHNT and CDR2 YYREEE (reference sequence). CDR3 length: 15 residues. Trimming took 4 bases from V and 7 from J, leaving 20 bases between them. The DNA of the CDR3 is TGTGCCAGCAGCGGCTCAGGCGGGCGGACCGCTGGCTACACCTTC. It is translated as CASSGSGGRTAGYTF.